This TCR beta chain was identified in a study of shared clonotypes between healthy human individuals. This CDR3 is 14 amino acids long. V trimming: 6 bases; J trimming: 1 base; junction bases outside the gene matches: 5. CDR1 is MNHNY and CDR2 is SVGAGI in the germline V gene (reference sequence). Genomic DNA of each subset was evenly split across several immunoSEQ plates. For sorted subsets, 150 to 250 ng DNA per replicate equaled about 30,000 T cell genomes. The protocol was immunoSEQ multiplex PCR, while the TCRdb copy is restricted to in-frame clones and leaves out a portion. The repertoire holds about 980,000 clones, with approximately 80% as singletons.

V and J are TRBV6-6 and TRBJ2-7, with TRBD2 matching 8 bases. Sample: memory CD4+ T cells sorted from blood. The subset: CD45RA-negative fraction. This receptor was identified in a man between 18 and 29 years old in good health. The CDR3 loop reads CASSLIAGSYEQYF. The CDR3 nucleotides read TGTGCCAGCAGCCTGATAGCGGGATCCTACGAGCAGTACTTC.